A single sample gave rise to the 31 T cell receptor beta chains below, sequenced in a study of metastatic and nonmetastatic thyroid tumors. MiXCR reprocessed the PCR reads for TCRdb. The table records about 59,000 clones, about 17% of them present only once. All patients were untreated before thyroid surgery. The material sequenced was blood. The receptors here all came from a male donor with papillary thyroid cancer or a benign thyroid nodule (not recorded which). Some clones in this sample may be carry-over from other donors' samples.

This clone showed up just a few times. CDR3 sequence: CASSMGQGQETQYF. The CDR3, as DNA: TGTGCCAGTAGTATGGGACAGGGACAGGAGACCCAGTACTTC. The rearrangement joins TRBV19 to TRBJ2-5, with 9 bases lining up with TRBD1. The CDR3 is 14 residues long. Trimming at V came to 3 bases and at J to 5 bases, leaving 4 bases not matched to a gene. Germline V gene sequence: CDR1 LNHDA, CDR2 SQIVND (reference sequence).

This clone was seen at least ten times. The chain uses TRBV15 and TRBJ1-4, with no clear D. The CDR3 has 13 amino acids. Germline V gene sequence: CDR1 LNHNV, CDR2 YYDKDF (reference sequence). Trimming took 11 bases from V and 2 from J, leaving 12 bases between them. The CDR3 loop is CAASVGTNEKLFF. The CDR3 nucleotides are TGTGCCGCATCAGTAGGGACTAATGAAAAACTGTTTTTT.

This clone has only one observation. The V call is TRBV28, the J call TRBJ2-5, with 7 bases fitting TRBD2. With V trimmed by 5 bases and J by 4 bases, 7 bases remained unmatched. This CDR3 is built from 14 residues. Per the germline V gene, CDR1 is MDHEN and CDR2 is SYDVKM. The CDR3 loop is CASSPPRGSETQYF. The CDR3 coding sequence is TGTGCCAGCAGTCCCCCGCGGGGGTCAGAGACCCAGTACTTC.

The table lists this clone with a few counts. This chain connects TRBV10-3 to TRBJ2-1; 9 bases are a match to TRBD1. Trimming at V came to 11 bases and at J to 9 bases, leaving 11 bases not matched to a gene. CDR1 and CDR2 from the germline V gene are ENHRY and SYGVKD. The CDR3 is made up of 13 amino acids. CDR3 in amino acids: CALSGTGWIEQFF. CDR3 sequence (DNA): TGTGCCCTTTCCGGGACAGGGTGGATTGAGCAGTTCTTC.

There are many counts of this clone. The chain joins TRBV6-2 or TRBV6-3 to TRBJ2-1, with TRBD2 matching over 10 bases. Per germline, CDR1 MNHEY and CDR2 SVGEGT. The V segment lost 5 bases and the J segment 7 bases; nucleotides outside the gene matches: 5. The CDR3 consists of 14 residues. CDR3: CASSLSGGANEQFF. CDR3 DNA: TGTGCCAGCAGTCTCAGCGGGGGGGCGAATGAGCAGTTCTTC.

This clone came up many times. V usage is TRBV30 and J usage is TRBJ2-7, with TRBD2 matching 8 bases. Trimming removed 5 bases from V and 2 bases from J; junction bases left unmatched: 14. Germline lookup yields CDR1 GTSNPN and CDR2 SVGIG (reference sequence). The CDR3 consists of 16 residues. CDR3 amino acids: CAWGGRVAGYPYEQYV. The CDR3 DNA reads as TGTGCCTGGGGGGGACGGGTAGCGGGATACCCCTACGAGCAGTACGTC.

The chain couples TRBV3-1 to TRBJ2-6, with no clear D. The CDR3 runs to 14 residues. V was shortened by 4 bases and J by 2 bases, with 6 bases between the two germline ends. The germline CDR1 and CDR2 sequences are LGHDT and YNNKEL (reference sequence). CDR3 coding DNA: TGTGCCAGCAGCCGTACTCCTGGGGCCAACGTCCTGACTTTC. As protein: CASSRTPGANVLTF.

This clone was seen only a few times. A much larger clone is a single base away; this may be a read error. The conserved closing phenylalanine or tryptophan is absent in this CDR3, likely reflecting a read error. V gene TRBV12-3 or TRBV12-4 combines with J gene TRBJ2-1; either TRBD1 or TRBD2 may fit D (6 bases each). The CDR3 totals 16 residues. Trimming stripped 5 bases from V and 8 bases from J, with 22 bases between. In nucleotides, the CDR3 is TGTGCCAGCAGTCCGGGGGCAAATCAGGCGACGGATGAGCAGTTCTTA. This sequence encodes CASSPGANQATDEQFL.

The rearrangement links TRBV5-4 to TRBJ1-6; TRBD1 is a possible D gene (5 bases). Trimming removed 4 bases at V and 5 bases at J, with 13 bases between. Germline CDR1 is SGHNT and CDR2 is YYREEE (reference sequence). The CDR3 totals 15 residues. The CDR3 loop is CASSGGVANNSPLHF. CDR3 coding DNA: TGTGCCAGCAGCGGAGGGGTCGCGAATAATTCACCCCTCCACTTT.

This clone was seen only a few times. A read error may explain this, as a much larger clone is one base away. The CDR3 spells CASSPGQVEWADTQYF. Here the CDR3 DNA reads TGTGCCAGCAGCCCTGGACAGGTCGAGTGGGCAGATACGCAGTATTTT. V usage is TRBV11-1 and J usage is TRBJ2-3; 7 bases map to TRBD1. Germline CDR1 and CDR2: SGHAT and FQDESV (reference sequence). The length of the CDR3 is 16 residues. J lost 4 bases, V lost 5 bases, and 12 bases had no gene match.

This clone was seen many times. This chain uses TRBV28 with TRBJ1-1, with 8 bases matching TRBD1. Trimming took 6 bases from V and 4 from J; bases not matched to a gene: 10. Germline CDR1 reads MDHEN; CDR2 reads SYDVKM. The CDR3 extends over 15 amino acids. The CDR3 loop reads CASSPPRGQGTEAFF. For the CDR3, the DNA is TGTGCCAGCAGCCCTCCGAGAGGACAGGGCACTGAAGCTTTCTTT.

This clone has ten or more counts. The CDR3 DNA is TGCGCCAGCAGCCATCCAGGGGGGAGCAATCAGCCCCAGCATTTT. This translates into CASSHPGGSNQPQHF. The V and J genes are TRBV4-1 and TRBJ1-5; 7 bases align to TRBD1. CDR1 is MGHRA, CDR2 YSYEKL, per germline. The CDR3 sequence is 15 residues long. The ends lost 3 bases at V and 1 base at J; junction bases unmatched: 3.

The table lists this clone with many counts. This CDR3 is CATSDLASERETQYF. CDR3 sequence (DNA): TGTGCCACCAGTGATTTGGCATCCGAGAGGGAGACCCAGTACTTC. The rearrangement links TRBV24-1 to TRBJ2-5; D is unresolved. The CDR3 covers 15 residues. The V end lost 0 bases, the J end lost 5 bases, and 12 bases lay between the germline ends. Germline V CDR1 and CDR2: KGHDR, SFDVKD.

This chain connects TRBV12-3 or TRBV12-4 to TRBJ1-2; no firm D call. This CDR3 has 13 residues. The germline V and J ends were trimmed by 3 bases and 4 bases, with 9 bases remaining between them. The CDR3 sequence is CASSFSGCYGYTF. For the CDR3, the DNA is TGTGCCAGCAGTTTTTCGGGATGCTATGGCTACACCTTC.

This clone was picked up many times. V is TRBV5-1 and J is TRBJ2-5, with D possibly being TRBD2 (7 bases). The V gene's germline CDR1 is SGHRS and CDR2 YFSETQ. Trimming stripped 7 bases from V and 1 base from J, with 17 bases between. This CDR3 contains 15 residues. The chain's CDR3 is CASRGASMGQETQYF. The DNA for the CDR3 is TGCGCCAGCCGGGGGGCTAGCATGGGCCAAGAGACCCAGTACTTC.

V gene TRBV5-4 combines with J gene TRBJ2-1; TRBD2 matches at 9 bases. Germline CDR1 and CDR2: SGHNT and YYREEE (reference sequence). V trimming: 0 bases; J trimming: 2 bases; junction bases outside the gene matches: 15. The CDR3 runs to 20 residues. The CDR3 DNA reads TGTGCCAGCAGCTTGGTAAGGTTTCGCGGACTAGCGAGCCCCTACAATGAGCAGTTCTTC. Translated, it gives CASSLVRFRGLASPYNEQFF.

With respect to this clone: A much larger clone lies one base from this, so it may be a read error. The chain combines TRBV7-9 with TRBJ2-1, with D maybe TRBD2 (6 bases). From germline, CDR1 is SEHNR and CDR2 FQNEAQ (reference sequence). The CDR3 is made up of 13 amino acids. Deletions cut 7 bases from V and 9 bases from J, with 16 bases between. The CDR3 sequence: CASMGRAGGEQFF. The CDR3 DNA reads as TGTGCCAGCATGGGGAGAGCGGGCGGTGAGCAGTTCTTC.

The table lists this clone with many counts. V gene TRBV18 combines with J gene TRBJ1-1; the match to TRBD1 covers 8 bases. The V and J ends lost 3 bases and 0 bases, in that order; junction bases with no gene match: 6. CDR1 and CDR2 from the germline V gene are KGHSH and LQKENI. The CDR3 extends over 16 amino acids. CDR3 region: CASSPTGAEMNTEAFF. As DNA, the CDR3 is TGTGCCAGCTCACCGACAGGGGCGGAGATGAACACTGAAGCTTTCTTT.

This clone was picked up many times. The CDR3 is CASSYSIMRSGGQYQETQYF. The CDR3 bases are TGTGCCAGCAGTTACTCGATCATGCGTAGCGGGGGCCAGTACCAAGAGACCCAGTACTTC. The chain recombines TRBV6-5 with TRBJ2-5; TRBD2 matches 9 bases. V was clipped by 0 bases and J by 0 bases; unmatched bases: 14. Per germline, CDR1 MNHEY and CDR2 SVGAGI. The CDR3 is 20 residues long.

Of note for this clone: At one of its ends the junction is not consistent with the germline gene, which may arise from a read error. This chain uses TRBV2 with TRBJ2-7, with D possibly being TRBD1 (5 bases). In germline, CDR1 is SNHLY, CDR2 FYNNEI. There are 13 residues in the CDR3. The CDR3 coding sequence is TGTGACAGCAGTGAGAGTGGGCAGGGATTGTTGGACTTC. It is translated as CDSSESGQGLLDF.

This clone was seen more than once but under ten times. A much larger clone differs by one base, so this may be a read error. V and J are TRBV5-1 and TRBJ2-3; no clear D. Germline V gene data show CDR1 as SGHRS and CDR2 as YFSETQ. Deletions cut 0 bases from V and 2 bases from J, with 13 bases between. The CDR3 has 16 residues. As DNA, the CDR3 is TGCGCCAGCAGCTTGGTGGTTCAGAAAGCCACAGATACGCAGTATTTT. It yields the protein CASSLVVQKATDTQYF. Together with reference TRBV5-1 and TRBJ2-3, the CDR3 gives the full variable domain: KAGVTQTPRYLIKTRGQQVTLSCSPISGHRSVSWYQQTPGQGLQFLFEYFSETQRNKGNFPGRFSGRQFSNSRSEMNVSTLELGDSALYLCASSLVVQKATDTQYFGPGTRLTVL.

A few counts support this clone. A clone one base away is much larger, so this may be a read error. The chain joins TRBV5-1 to TRBJ1-1, with D hard to call. The CDR3 is made up of 15 amino acids. Trimming stripped 2 bases from V and 3 bases from J, with 14 bases between. Germline V gene lookup returns CDR1 SGHRS and CDR2 YFSETQ. CDR3 region: CASSLRVRMDTEAFF. In DNA form, the CDR3 reads TGCGCCAGCAGCTTAAGAGTCCGGATGGACACTGAAGCTTTCTTT.

This clone has at least ten counts. CDR3: CASTDLVGPDTQYF. In DNA, the CDR3 is TGTGCCAGCACTGACCTAGTAGGCCCAGATACGCAGTATTTT. The genes are TRBV6-1 and TRBJ2-3; no clear D. Germline assignment: CDR1 MNHNS and CDR2 SASEGT. The CDR3 loop spans 14 amino acids. Trimming cost V 7 bases and J 4 bases, with 15 bases left between them.

This clone occurred many times. The gene calls are TRBV25-1 and TRBJ1-1; D call uncertain. Germline loops: CDR1 MGHDK, CDR2 SYGVNS. V shed 4 bases and J shed 1 base, with 13 bases lying between them. The CDR3 contains 15 residues. Here the CDR3 reads CASSASSKGNTEAFF. The CDR3 DNA follows: TGTGCCAGCAGTGCCTCAAGCAAGGGGAACACTGAAGCTTTCTTT.

This clone was detected many times. The chain employs TRBV27 and TRBJ1-5; D may be TRBD1 (6 bases). The CDR3 is 14 amino acids. Germline V gene lookup returns CDR1 MNHEY and CDR2 SMNVEV (reference sequence). The V end was cut by 5 bases, the J end by 6 bases, with 14 bases between. CDR3 region: CASSITGFSQPQHF. The DNA of the CDR3 is TGTGCCAGCAGTATAACAGGGTTCAGTCAGCCCCAGCATTTT.

This clone has a count of ten or more. The J gene is TRBJ1-1, the V gene TRBV2, with 9 bases lining up with TRBD1. CDR3 length equals 16 residues. Germline V gene sequence: CDR1 SNHLY, CDR2 FYNNEI. The J segment lost 11 bases and the V segment lost 2 bases, leaving 15 bases of the junction unmatched. The CDR3 loop reads CASSERYGTGQSRAFF. Written as DNA, the CDR3 is TGTGCCAGCAGTGAACGATACGGGACAGGGCAAAGTAGGGCTTTCTTT.

In this sample, this clone turned up many times. This sequence joins TRBV30 and TRBJ2-1; TRBD2 matches 13 bases. The length of the CDR3 is 15 residues. CDR1 is GTSNPN and CDR2 is SVGIG in the germline V gene (reference sequence). Unmatched junction bases numbered 0, after V lost 0 bases and J lost 4 bases. CDR3 sequence: CAWSVLAGGYNEQFF. The CDR3 DNA reads as TGTGCCTGGAGTGTACTAGCGGGAGGGTACAATGAGCAGTTCTTC. Combining the CDR3 with reference TRBV30 and TRBJ2-1 gives the whole variable domain SQTIHQWPATLVQPVGSPLSLECTVEGTSNPNLYWYRQAAGRGLQLLFYSVGIGQISSEVPQNLSASRPQDRQFILSSKKLLLSDSGFYLCAWSVLAGGYNEQFFGPGTRLTVL.

This clone was counted at least ten times. This sequence joins TRBV9 and TRBJ1-2; 9 positions agree with TRBD1. Germline V gene sequence: CDR1 SGDLS, CDR2 YYNGEE. J was trimmed by 8 bases and V by 4 bases; bases with no gene match: 15. The CDR3 has 16 amino acids. CDR3 in amino acids: CASSSRGGQGSGGYTF. In DNA form, the CDR3 reads TGTGCCAGCAGCTCTAGGGGGGGACAGGGTTCAGGAGGCTACACCTTC.

In its sample, this clone was seen many times. The chain links TRBV5-1 to TRBJ2-2; D is perhaps TRBD1 (5 bases). Germline V CDR1 and CDR2: SGHRS, YFSETQ. The CDR3 covers 17 residues. V dropped 0 bases and J dropped 0 bases, with 12 bases sitting between them. The CDR3 loop reads CASSLETALTNTGELFF. The CDR3 nucleotides are TGCGCCAGCAGCTTGGAGACAGCACTGACGAACACCGGGGAGCTGTTTTTT.

The CDR3 reads CASSFRLGDSAFF. The CDR3 DNA follows: TGTGCCAGCAGTTTTCGGCTGGGGGACTCAGCTTTCTTT. The rearrangement links TRBV28 to TRBJ1-1; maybe TRBD1 (5 bases). The CDR3 has 13 amino acids. Trimming cost V 3 bases and J 10 bases, with 15 bases left between them. Germline CDR1 and CDR2: MDHEN and SYDVKM. Using reference TRBV28 and TRBJ1-1 for the parts outside the CDR3, the full variable domain is DVKVTQSSRYLVKRTGEKVFLECVQDMDHENMFWYRQDPGLGLRLIYFSYDVKMKEKGDIPEGYSVSREKKERFSLILESASTNQTSMYLCASSFRLGDSAFFGQGTRLTVV.

This clone was counted only a few times. At one end the junction does not follow the germline gene, possibly because of a read error. This chain links TRBV27 with TRBJ2-6; D remains ambiguous. Germline assignment: CDR1 MNHEY and CDR2 SMNVEV (reference sequence). The CDR3 contains 16 residues. The CDR3 region has the DNA TGTGCCAGCAGTTTATCGATCAGCCCTGGGTCCAACGTCCTCACTTTC. Its protein is CASSLSISPGSNVLTF.